These 10 T cell receptor beta chains share one sample of origin, sequenced in a study of blood T cell repertoires in COVID-19. TCRdb keeps only in-frame clones here, not all; method: immunoSEQ multiplex PCR. The sample gives 100,000 or so clones, around 87% of which show up once; less than 20% is in the top ten. Sequencing was carried out using peripheral blood. These receptors came from a human donor in a cohort sampled during active COVID-19.

V usage is TRBV3-1 (or the pseudogene TRBV3-2) and J usage is TRBJ1-4; D is ambiguous. Per germline, CDR1 LGHDT and CDR2 YNNKEL (reference sequence). This CDR3 has 16 amino acids. Trimming took off 3 bases at V and 0 bases at J, with 11 bases between the two ends. CDR3 protein: CASSHGMKTTNEKLFF. The CDR3 DNA reads TGTGCCAGCAGCCACGGTATGAAAACAACTAATGAAAAACTGTTTTTT.

The genes are TRBV4-2 and TRBJ2-2; maybe TRBD1 (6 bases). V was trimmed by 8 bases and J by 7 bases, leaving 17 bases between them. The CDR3 spans 14 residues. Germline V lookup: CDR1 LGHNA, CDR2 YNFKEQ. The chain's CDR3 is CASRMGTIHGELFF. The CDR3 nucleotides are TGTGCCAGCCGAATGGGGACAATCCACGGGGAGCTGTTTTTT.

This clone came up once. The rearrangement uses TRBV4-1 and TRBJ2-7; D gene ambiguous. The CDR3 loop spans 12 amino acids. The germline V gene encodes CDR1 MGHRA and CDR2 YSYEKL. V lost 0 bases and J 6 bases, leaving 6 bases between the germline ends. The CDR3 here is CASSQEIGEQYF. In nucleotides, the CDR3 is TGCGCCAGCAGCCAAGAGATCGGCGAGCAGTACTTC.

This sequence joins TRBV11-2 and TRBJ2-7; 9 nucleotides align to TRBD2. J gave up 6 bases and V 5 bases, and 14 bases lay outside the gene matches. CDR3 size: 16 residues. Germline-derived CDR1 and CDR2 are SGHAT and FQNNGV. The CDR3 DNA reads TGTGCCAGCAGCCTAGGCCGGACTAGCGCCAGAGGCGAGCAGTACTTC. Translated, it gives CASSLGRTSARGEQYF.

CDR3 loop: CASLTGAGYTF. The CDR3 DNA sequence: TGTGCCAGTCTAACAGGGGCCGGCTACACCTTC. The chain employs TRBV19 and TRBJ1-2, with 7 bases that match TRBD1. The V gene's germline CDR1 is LNHDA and CDR2 SQIVND (reference sequence). The V and J ends lost 8 bases and 8 bases, in that order; junction bases with no gene match: 5. This CDR3 has 11 residues.

V usage is TRBV7-9 and J usage is TRBJ2-5; tentative D call: TRBD2 (5 bases). The CDR3 is made up of 14 amino acids. Deletions cut 5 bases from V and 1 base from J, with 11 bases between. In germline, CDR1 is SEHNR, CDR2 FQNEAQ (reference sequence). The CDR3 bases are TGTGCCAGCAGCACCCGGGAACTCCAAGAGACCCAGTACTTC. Translation: CASSTRELQETQYF.

This clone was detected only once. DNA for the CDR3: TGTGCCAGCAGTTTAAACTATGCAGGGGCGCCCTACGAGCAGTACTTC. It specifies CASSLNYAGAPYEQYF. This chain connects TRBV27 to TRBJ2-7; maybe TRBD1 (6 bases). CDR3 length: 16 residues. Germline assignment: CDR1 MNHEY and CDR2 SMNVEV (reference sequence). With 2 bases removed from V and 2 bases from J, the gap between germline ends came to 16 bases.

CDR3 in DNA: TGCGCCAGCAGCCAGGCAGGGGGTGGCTACACCTTC. Its protein is CASSQAGGGYTF. V usage is TRBV4-1 and J usage is TRBJ1-2; 7 nucleotides align to TRBD1. The CDR3 is 12 amino acids. Germline V gene lookup returns CDR1 MGHRA and CDR2 YSYEKL. The V gene end was trimmed by 3 bases and the J gene end by 7 bases; junction bases not matched to a gene: 2.

The chain is built from TRBV15 and TRBJ1-3; no clear D. V dropped 5 bases and J dropped 5 bases, with 10 bases sitting between them. The CDR3 sequence is 13 residues long. Germline values: CDR1 LNHNV, CDR2 YYDKDF (reference sequence). The CDR3 DNA follows: TGTGCCACCAGCCCCGGAGGAAGAAACACCATATATTTT. Residues: CATSPGGRNTIYF.

The chain has TRBV2 and TRBJ1-5; TRBD1 might be the D (6 bases). Germline V CDR1 and CDR2: SNHLY, FYNNEI. The CDR3 length is 15 residues. V dropped 6 bases and J dropped 2 bases, with 14 bases sitting between them. This chain's CDR3 is CASRPQGSGNQPQHF. For the CDR3, the DNA is TGTGCCAGCAGACCGCAGGGGAGCGGCAATCAGCCCCAGCATTTT.